Below, 18 T cell receptor beta chains from the same sample are listed, as sequenced in a study of blood T cell repertoires in COVID-19. Data came from immunoSEQ multiplex PCR; TCRdb stores just in-frame clones and leaves some out. This table has around 70,000 clones, 60% to 85% appearing once. Source material: peripheral blood. These receptors were collected from a man aged 65 to 79 with acute or convalescent COVID-19.

The chain is built from TRBV6-6 and TRBJ1-1; no definite D call. This CDR3 is built from 14 residues. CDR1 MNHNY and CDR2 SVGAGI come from the germline V gene (reference sequence). Trimming removed 2 bases from V and 2 bases from J, with 9 bases in between. The CDR3 DNA follows: TGTGCCAGCAGTTACCTAGAGGCAAACACTGAAGCTTTCTTT. Its protein product is CASSYLEANTEAFF.

J is TRBJ2-7 and V is TRBV14, with 8 bases lining up with TRBD2. The CDR3 loop spans 15 amino acids. The germline CDR1 and CDR2 sequences are SGHDN and FVKESK. V shed 0 bases, J shed 6 bases, and the junction held 7 bases outside the gene matches. The CDR3 reads CASSQEGLGSLEQYF. The CDR3 DNA reads as TGTGCCAGCAGCCAAGAGGGACTAGGTTCCCTCGAGCAGTACTTC.

The chain joins TRBV29-1 to TRBJ2-7; D call uncertain. CDR1 and CDR2 (germline): SQVTM, ANQGSEA. The CDR3 extends over 16 amino acids. Trimming removed 3 bases at V and 3 bases at J, with 21 bases between. The CDR3 DNA reads TGCAGCGTTGACATCCGGAGCGATGGCTCAAGCTACGAGCAGTACTTC. Its protein is CSVDIRSDGSSYEQYF.

The rearrangement links TRBV6-2 or TRBV6-3 to TRBJ2-2; a possible D gene is TRBD2 (6 bases). The CDR3 runs 15 residues. Germline-derived CDR1 and CDR2 are MNHEY and SVGEGT. Trimming cost V 3 bases and J 2 bases, with 10 bases left between them. The CDR3 region is CASSYGGFNTGELFF. The CDR3 DNA reads as TGTGCCAGCAGTTATGGAGGGTTCAACACCGGGGAGCTGTTTTTT.

V is TRBV27 and J is TRBJ2-5, with 7 nucleotides matching TRBD1. CDR3 length: 16 residues. The germline V gene has CDR1 MNHEY and CDR2 SMNVEV (reference sequence). Germline trimming cut 1 base from V and 1 base from J; bases unmatched to any gene: 6. CDR3 bases: TGTGCCAGCAGTTTATTGACAGGGCTAGCCCAAGAGACCCAGTACTTC. This gives the protein CASSLLTGLAQETQYF.

This clone has only a few counts. The chain is built from TRBV6-5 and TRBJ2-2, with 11 bases matching TRBD1. Germline CDR1 MNHEY, CDR2 SVGAGI. The CDR3 spans 15 residues. J gave up 4 bases and V 7 bases, and 5 bases lay outside the gene matches. CDR3: CASTRTGGGTGELFF. The CDR3 DNA is TGTGCCAGCACCAGGACAGGGGGCGGCACCGGGGAGCTGTTTTTT.

This clone has more than one count but fewer than ten. The rearrangement links TRBV19 to TRBJ2-7, with 7 bases identical to TRBD1. J was trimmed by 9 bases and V by 5 bases; bases with no gene match: 13. Germline V gives CDR1 LNHDA, CDR2 SQIVND (reference sequence). The CDR3 totals 14 residues. The CDR3 region is CASSPSQGPLGQYF. The CDR3 coding sequence is TGTGCCAGTAGTCCATCACAGGGGCCCCTTGGGCAGTACTTC.

The genes are TRBV9 and TRBJ1-2; 9 positions match TRBD1. Trimming cost V 2 bases and J 7 bases; bases outside gene matches: 9. Looked up from germline, CDR1 is SGDLS and CDR2 is YYNGEE. This CDR3 comprises 15 residues. CDR3 nucleotide sequence: TGTGCCAGCAGCGTTTTGGTGGACAGGGGAAGTGGCTACACCTTC. Encoded protein: CASSVLVDRGSGYTF.

V is TRBV24-1 and J is TRBJ2-1; 9 positions match TRBD1. V lost 2 bases, J lost 4 bases, and 5 bases stayed unmatched. The CDR3 spans 16 residues. From germline, CDR1 is KGHDR and CDR2 SFDVKD. The CDR3 here is CATSDYRDRAYNEQFF. The CDR3 DNA follows: TGTGCCACCAGTGATTACCGGGACAGGGCATACAATGAGCAGTTCTTC.

The chain is built from TRBV7-2 and TRBJ2-7, with a tentative D call TRBD1 (5 bases). The V gene's germline CDR1 is SGHTA and CDR2 FQGNSA. Trimming took off 5 bases at V and 3 bases at J, with 11 bases between the two ends. This CDR3 is 13 amino acids long. CDR3 DNA sequence: TGTGCCAGCAGCCCCCAGGGTATCTACGAGCAGTACTTC. Amino acids: CASSPQGIYEQYF. The variable domain in full, with the rest retrieved from reference TRBV7-2 and TRBJ2-7, is GAGVSQSPSNKVTEKGKDVELRCDPISGHTALYWYRQSLGQGLEFLIYFQGNSAPDKSGLPSDRFSAERTGGSVSTLTIQRTQQEDSAVYLCASSPQGIYEQYFGPGTRLTVT.

The V call is TRBV28, the J call TRBJ1-2, with 9 bases that match TRBD1. Germline V CDR1 and CDR2: MDHEN, SYDVKM. The V segment lost 6 bases and the J segment 4 bases; nucleotides outside the gene matches: 6. This CDR3 has 14 amino acids. The CDR3 loop is CASSPGQGRYGYTF. CDR3 DNA: TGTGCCAGCAGCCCAGGACAGGGGCGCTATGGCTACACCTTC.

The J gene is TRBJ1-3, the V gene TRBV28; D unclear. This CDR3 spans 15 amino acids. From germline, CDR1 is MDHEN and CDR2 SYDVKM. V was trimmed by 8 bases and J by 0 bases, leaving 14 bases between them. CDR3 amino acids: CASGEGSGSGNTIYF. DNA of the CDR3: TGTGCCAGCGGGGAGGGCTCAGGCTCTGGAAACACCATATATTTT. The full variable domain, rest sourced from reference TRBV28 and TRBJ1-3, is DVKVTQSSRYLVKRTGEKVFLECVQDMDHENMFWYRQDPGLGLRLIYFSYDVKMKEKGDIPEGYSVSREKKERFSLILESASTNQTSMYLCASGEGSGSGNTIYFGEGSWLTVV.

The chain links TRBV4-2 to TRBJ2-1; 10 positions match TRBD2. V was pared by 3 bases and J by 6 bases, with 5 bases of the junction left unmatched. This CDR3 contains 15 residues. The germline gives CDR1 LGHNA, CDR2 YNFKEQ. The CDR3 protein is CASSQASGSFNEQFF. The CDR3 DNA reads as TGTGCCAGCAGCCAGGCTAGCGGGAGTTTCAATGAGCAGTTCTTC.

This clone was recorded a few times. The chain links TRBV28 to TRBJ1-2; D is perhaps TRBD1 (5 bases). Germline V CDR1 and CDR2: MDHEN, SYDVKM. This CDR3 is built from 13 residues. Trimming cost V 2 bases and J 7 bases, with 11 bases left between them. CDR3 protein: CASSLMGGIGYTF. The CDR3 DNA follows: TGTGCCAGCAGTTTAATGGGGGGAATTGGCTACACCTTC.

The chain uses TRBV18 and TRBJ1-3, with a tentative D call TRBD1 (6 bases). Germline assignment: CDR1 KGHSH and CDR2 LQKENI. The length of the CDR3 is 16 residues. V was clipped by 1 base and J by 0 bases, with 10 bases between them. CDR3: CASSPLRGISGNTIYF. The CDR3 DNA is TGTGCCAGCTCACCACTGAGGGGGATCTCTGGAAACACCATATATTTT.

This clone was seen once. The V gene is TRBV10-3, the J gene TRBJ1-2, with 9 nucleotides matching TRBD1. J gave up 0 bases and V 11 bases, and 10 bases lay outside the gene matches. CDR3 length: 15 amino acids. Per the germline V gene, CDR1 is ENHRY and CDR2 is SYGVKD. Here the CDR3 DNA reads TGTGCCGTCTACACAGGGGGCCGAACTAACTATGGCTACACCTTC. Protein sequence: CAVYTGGRTNYGYTF.

This sequence joins TRBV21-1 and TRBJ2-7; the table's TRBD2 call for D was not verified on the DNA. TRBV21-1 is labeled a pseudogene. The CDR3 is made up of 17 amino acids. The CDR3 here is CASSKGMGREPSYEQYF. The CDR3 bases are TGTGCCAGCAGCAAAGGGATGGGGCGGGAGCCCTCTTACGAGCAGTACTTC.

This clone was found a few times. The chain couples TRBV12-5 to TRBJ1-1; 8 bases fit TRBD1. CDR3 length equals 15 residues. Germline V lookup: CDR1 LGHNT, CDR2 FRNRAP. Trimming removed 7 bases from V and 1 base from J; junction bases left unmatched: 8. The CDR3 bases are TGTGCTAGTGCCGGCCAGGGGGCACCGAACACTGAAGCTTTCTTT. Translated: CASAGQGAPNTEAFF.